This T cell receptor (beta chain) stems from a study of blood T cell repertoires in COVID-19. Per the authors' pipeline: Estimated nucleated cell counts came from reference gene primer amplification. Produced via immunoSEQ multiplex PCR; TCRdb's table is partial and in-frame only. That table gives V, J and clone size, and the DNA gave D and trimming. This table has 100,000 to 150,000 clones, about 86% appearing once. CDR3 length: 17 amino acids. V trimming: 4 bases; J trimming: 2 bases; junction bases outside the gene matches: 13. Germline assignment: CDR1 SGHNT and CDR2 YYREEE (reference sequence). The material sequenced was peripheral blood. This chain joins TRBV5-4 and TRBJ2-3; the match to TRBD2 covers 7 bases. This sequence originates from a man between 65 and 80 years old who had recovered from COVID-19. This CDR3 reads CASSDWTRQLFTDTQYF. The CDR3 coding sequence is TGTGCCAGCAGCGATTGGACTAGGCAACTTTTCACAGATACGCAGTATTTT.